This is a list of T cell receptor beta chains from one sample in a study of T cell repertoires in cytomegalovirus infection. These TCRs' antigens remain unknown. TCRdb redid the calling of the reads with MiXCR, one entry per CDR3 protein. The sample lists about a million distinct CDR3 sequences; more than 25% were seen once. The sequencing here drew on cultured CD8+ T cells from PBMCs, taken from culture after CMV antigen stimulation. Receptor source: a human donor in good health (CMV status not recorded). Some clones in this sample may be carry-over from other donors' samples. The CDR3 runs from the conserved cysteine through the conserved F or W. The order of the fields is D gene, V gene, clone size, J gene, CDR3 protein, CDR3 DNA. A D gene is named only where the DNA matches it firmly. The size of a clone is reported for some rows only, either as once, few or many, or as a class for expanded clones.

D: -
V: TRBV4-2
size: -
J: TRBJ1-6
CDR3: CASSLYGTPISSPLHF
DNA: TGTGCCAGCAGCCTCTACGGGACCCCAATTTCTTCACCCCTCCACTTT

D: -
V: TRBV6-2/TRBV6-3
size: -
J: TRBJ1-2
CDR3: CASTRDNWFDGYTF
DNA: TGTGCCAGCACCCGGGACAACTGGTTTGACGGCTACACCTTC

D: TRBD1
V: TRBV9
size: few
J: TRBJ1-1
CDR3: CASSVGTGQGTEAFF
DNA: TGTGCCAGCAGCGTAGGCACGGGACAGGGAACTGAAGCTTTCTTT

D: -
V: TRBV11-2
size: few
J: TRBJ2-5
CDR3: CASSSDSTDREFQYF
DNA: TGTGCCAGCAGCTCGGACAGTACGGATCGAGAATTCCAGTACTTC

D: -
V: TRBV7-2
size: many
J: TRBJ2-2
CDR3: CASSLVFLTGELFF
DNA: TGTGCCAGCAGCTTAGTGTTTCTGACCGGGGAGCTGTTTTTT

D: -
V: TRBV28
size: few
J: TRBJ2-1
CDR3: CASLFSQGIMNNEQFF
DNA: TGTGCCAGCTTATTTTCACAGGGTATCATGAACAATGAGCAGTTCTTC

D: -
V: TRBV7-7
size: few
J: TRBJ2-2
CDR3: CASSLRGPTTNTGELFF
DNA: TGTGCTAGCAGCTTACGCGGTCCAACAACCAACACCGGGGAGCTGTTTTTT

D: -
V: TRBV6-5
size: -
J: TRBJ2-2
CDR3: CASSYSRDPNGGAGTGELFF
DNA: TGTGCCAGCAGTTACTCGCGTGATCCCAATGGGGGGGCTGGCACCGGGGAGCTGTTTTTT

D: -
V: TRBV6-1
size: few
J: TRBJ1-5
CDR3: CASTETVGRNQPQHF
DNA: TGTGCCAGCACCGAGACAGTGGGGCGCAATCAGCCCCAGCATTTT

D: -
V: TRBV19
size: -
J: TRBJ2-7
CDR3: CASSVVTGGDEQYF
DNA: TGTGCCAGTAGTGTGGTGACAGGCGGGGACGAGCAGTACTTC

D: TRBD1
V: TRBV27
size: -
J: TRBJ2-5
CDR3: CASSTTGGVETQYF
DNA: TGTGCCAGCAGTACTACAGGGGGCGTAGAGACCCAGTACTTC

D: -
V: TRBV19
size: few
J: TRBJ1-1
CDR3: CATKNGPTAFF
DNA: TGTGCCACCAAAAACGGACCCACGGCTTTCTTT

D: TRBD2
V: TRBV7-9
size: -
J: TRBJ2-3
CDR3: CASSFPTSGGPRDTQYF
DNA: TGTGCCAGCAGCTTTCCGACTAGCGGGGGGCCACGGGATACGCAGTATTTT

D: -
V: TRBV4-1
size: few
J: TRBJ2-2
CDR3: CASSQTVEPGELFF
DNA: TGCGCCAGCAGCCAAACGGTGGAACCCGGGGAGCTGTTTTTT

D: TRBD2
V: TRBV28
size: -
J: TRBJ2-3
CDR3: CASSFGSSGTFTDTQYF
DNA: TGTGCCAGCAGTTTTGGTTCTAGCGGGACCTTCACAGATACGCAGTATTTT